The 30 T cell receptor beta chains listed next were all sequenced from one sample in a study of blood T cell repertoires in COVID-19. Libraries were prepared by immunoSEQ multiplex PCR; TCRdb keeps only in-frame clonotypes and omits some of them. The data show 85,000 to 110,000 clones, with nearly 90% seen just once and 3% to 3.5% held by the top ten. Material: peripheral blood. Source of these receptors: a man aged 45-65 years in a cohort sampled during active COVID-19.

This chain connects TRBV28 to TRBJ2-2; D possibly corresponds to TRBD1 (6 bases). Trimming removed 8 bases at V and 8 bases at J, with 15 bases between. Looked up from germline, CDR1 is MDHEN and CDR2 is SYDVKM. The CDR3 runs 13 residues. CDR3: CASRRTVSGELFF. The CDR3 nucleotides read TGTGCCAGCCGGAGGACAGTATCGGGGGAGCTGTTTTTT.

V usage is TRBV2 and J usage is TRBJ1-1, with TRBD1 identical over 9 bases. The CDR3 contains 16 residues. Germline CDR1 reads SNHLY; CDR2 reads FYNNEI. Trimming cost V 2 bases and J 3 bases; bases outside gene matches: 7. CDR3 bases: TGTGCCAGCAGTGAACAAACAGGGGGCGGGGACACTGAAGCTTTCTTT. Translating gives CASSEQTGGGDTEAFF. Full variable domain (missing parts from reference TRBV2 and TRBJ1-1): EPEVTQTPSHQVTQMGQEVILRCVPISNHLYFYWYRQILGQKVEFLVSFYNNEISEKSEIFDDQFSVERPDGSNFTLKIRSTKLEDSAMYFCASSEQTGGGDTEAFFGQGTRLTVV.

The chain couples TRBV6-2 or TRBV6-3 to TRBJ1-1, with unresolved D. The germline V and J ends were trimmed by 2 bases and 0 bases, with 28 bases remaining between them. Germline loops: CDR1 MNHEY, CDR2 SVGEGT. There are 21 residues in the CDR3. The CDR3 here is CASSYRETIATPHWVNTEAFF. Written as DNA, the CDR3 is TGTGCCAGCAGTTACAGGGAGACCATCGCGACCCCCCATTGGGTGAACACTGAAGCTTTCTTT.

The chain combines TRBV11-3 with TRBJ1-2, with 10 bases that match TRBD1. V shed 5 bases and J 7 bases; nucleotides not matched to a gene: 7. The CDR3 is made up of 14 amino acids. CDR1 is SGHNT, CDR2 YENEEA, per germline. CDR3 in amino acids: CASSPRQGASGYTF. The CDR3 DNA reads as TGTGCCAGCAGCCCTCGACAGGGGGCTAGTGGCTACACCTTC.

The chain joins TRBV6-5 to TRBJ1-5; 7 bases are shared with TRBD1. Per germline, CDR1 MNHEY and CDR2 SVGAGI. The V gene end was trimmed by 8 bases and the J gene end by 1 base; junction bases not matched to a gene: 5. The CDR3 consists of 14 residues. CDR3 nucleotide sequence: TGTGCCAGCCCGACAGGGTCAAGCAATCAGCCCCAGCATTTT. Amino acid sequence: CASPTGSSNQPQHF.

This clone occurred once. The CDR3 coding sequence is TGCGCCAGCAGCCCCCTAGCGGGGGGTTCAGATACGCAGTATTTT. Its translation: CASSPLAGGSDTQYF. This rearrangement joins TRBV5-1 to TRBJ2-3, with 11 bases matching TRBD2. Germline assignment: CDR1 SGHRS and CDR2 YFSETQ. The CDR3 loop spans 15 amino acids. With V trimmed by 4 bases and J by 4 bases, 5 bases remained unmatched.

This chain connects TRBV14 to TRBJ1-1, with D perhaps matching TRBD1 (6 bases). V gave up 1 base and J gave up 1 base, with 10 bases separating them. The CDR3 runs 15 residues. Germline-derived CDR1 and CDR2 are SGHDN and FVKESK. The CDR3 DNA reads TGTGCCAGCAGCCAAGGGGGCAGGGGGAACACTGAAGCTTTCTTT. Protein sequence: CASSQGGRGNTEAFF.

The rearrangement links TRBV29-1 to TRBJ1-1, with D perhaps TRBD1 (5 bases). Germline CDR1 SQVTM, CDR2 ANQGSEA. V dropped 2 bases and J dropped 5 bases, with 12 bases sitting between them. The CDR3 length is 13 residues. As DNA, the CDR3 is TGCAGCGTTGAACCCTTGGAGGGGACTGAAGCTTTCTTT. Translating it yields CSVEPLEGTEAFF.

The chain has TRBV5-1 and TRBJ2-1, with TRBD1 identical over 9 bases. J was trimmed by 2 bases and V by 4 bases; bases with no gene match: 10. CDR3 length equals 17 residues. Germline V lookup: CDR1 SGHRS, CDR2 YFSETQ. CDR3: CASSPSPGQGTYNEQFF. The CDR3 DNA reads as TGCGCCAGCAGCCCGTCCCCGGGACAGGGCACCTACAATGAGCAGTTCTTC.

J is TRBJ1-2 and V is TRBV5-4; a weak D match, TRBD1 (6 bases). The germline V gene has CDR1 SGHNT and CDR2 YYREEE (reference sequence). The CDR3 is made up of 14 amino acids. Deletions cut 3 bases from V and 4 bases from J, with 13 bases between. The DNA of the CDR3 is TGTGCCAGCAGCTCCCTAGGGGGGGGCTATGGCTACACCTTC. As protein: CASSSLGGGYGYTF. Full variable domain (remainder filled in from reference TRBV5-4 and TRBJ1-2): ETGVTQSPTHLIKTRGQQVTLRCSSQSGHNTVSWYQQALGQGPQFIFQYYREEENGRGNFPPRFSGLQFPNYSSELNVNALELDDSALYLCASSSLGGGYGYTFGSGTRLTVV.

This rearrangement joins TRBV11-3 to TRBJ2-7; TRBD2 aligns across 11 bases. The CDR3 runs 18 residues. Germline-derived CDR1 and CDR2 are SGHNT and YENEEA. Germline trimming cut 3 bases from V and 1 base from J; bases unmatched to any gene: 11. CDR3 amino acids: CASSFVGSGGEGSYEQYF. CDR3 DNA sequence: TGTGCCAGCAGCTTCGTAGGTAGCGGGGGGGAGGGTTCCTACGAGCAGTACTTC. The full variable domain, in which reference TRBV11-3 and TRBJ2-7 provide the parts outside the CDR3, is EAGVVQSPRYKIIEKKQPVAFWCNPISGHNTLYWYLQNLGQGPELLIRYENEEAVDDSQLPKDRFSAERLKGVDSTLKIQPAELGDSAVYLCASSFVGSGGEGSYEQYFGPGTRLTVT.

The chain joins TRBV3-1 (or the pseudogene TRBV3-2) to TRBJ2-5, with 11 bases matching TRBD2. Unmatched junction bases numbered 4, after V lost 6 bases and J lost 4 bases. The CDR3 sequence is 14 residues long. Germline-derived CDR1 and CDR2 are LGHDT and YNNKEL (reference sequence). In DNA, the CDR3 is TGTGCCAGCAGTCTTAGCGGGGGGGGAGAGACCCAGTACTTC. This sequence encodes CASSLSGGGETQYF.

The V and J genes are TRBV5-4 and TRBJ2-3, with 10 bases aligning to TRBD2. Germline CDR1 SGHNT, CDR2 YYREEE (reference sequence). The CDR3 totals 15 residues. Unmatched junction bases numbered 7, after V lost 4 bases and J lost 5 bases. CDR3 loop: CASSPQRGGQDTQYF. The CDR3 nucleotides read TGTGCCAGCAGCCCACAGCGGGGGGGTCAAGATACGCAGTATTTT.

J is TRBJ1-2 and V is TRBV10-3; TRBD1 aligns across 8 bases. V shed 3 bases and J 3 bases; nucleotides not matched to a gene: 3. The CDR3 runs 14 residues. Germline V CDR1 and CDR2: ENHRY, SYGVKD. CDR3 nucleotide sequence: TGTGCCATCAGTGATGGACAGGGACACTATGGCTACACCTTC. This translates into CAISDGQGHYGYTF.

This clone has just one count. V usage is TRBV7-9 and J usage is TRBJ2-1; 7 nucleotides line up with TRBD2. CDR1 is SEHNR, CDR2 FQNEAQ, per germline (reference sequence). The CDR3 has 16 residues. The V and J ends lost 1 base and 9 bases, in that order; junction bases with no gene match: 12. This CDR3 reads CASSLVGASGAREQFF. CDR3 DNA sequence: TGTGCCAGCAGCTTAGTGGGAGCGAGCGGGGCCCGTGAGCAGTTCTTC. The full variable domain, with the rest looked up from reference TRBV7-9 and TRBJ2-1, is DTGVSQNPRHKITKRGQNVTFRCDPISEHNRLYWYRQTLGQGPEFLTYFQNEAQLEKSRLLSDRFSAERPKGSFSTLEIQRTEQGDSAMYLCASSLVGASGAREQFFGPGTRLTVL.

V gene TRBV14 combines with J gene TRBJ2-2, with D possibly being TRBD2 (5 bases). Trimming took 2 bases from V and 1 from J, leaving 5 bases between them. The germline V gene has CDR1 SGHDN and CDR2 FVKESK. The CDR3 has 14 amino acids. DNA for the CDR3: TGTGCCAGCAGCCAAAGCGGGAACACCGGGGAGCTGTTTTTT. It specifies CASSQSGNTGELFF.

The chain is built from TRBV6-6 and TRBJ1-5, with 10 bases identical to TRBD1. The CDR3 sequence is 16 residues long. J was trimmed by 5 bases and V by 2 bases; bases with no gene match: 6. Germline CDR1 and CDR2: MNHNY and SVGAGI (reference sequence). This CDR3 reads CASSYTGQGGDQPQHF. As DNA, the CDR3 is TGTGCCAGCAGTTACACTGGACAGGGGGGAGATCAGCCCCAGCATTTT.

The CDR3 loop reads CASSFLLVAYNEQFF. The DNA for the CDR3 is TGCGCCAGCAGCTTTCTCCTAGTTGCCTACAATGAGCAGTTCTTC. The chain links TRBV5-1 to TRBJ2-1; D is uncertain. CDR1 and CDR2 (germline): SGHRS, YFSETQ. The germline V and J ends were trimmed by 2 bases and 2 bases, with 11 bases remaining between them. The CDR3 is 15 amino acids.

This clone was detected only once. J is TRBJ2-7 and V is TRBV27, with D possibly TRBD1 on 6 matching bases. The V end was cut by 4 bases, the J end by 2 bases, with 18 bases between. CDR1 is MNHEY, CDR2 SMNVEV, per germline (reference sequence). The CDR3 sequence is 16 residues long. The CDR3 DNA follows: TGTGCCAGCAGTTCACCTACCGGGACACGGGCCTACGAGCAGTACGTC. Its protein product is CASSSPTGTRAYEQYV.

The rearrangement uses TRBV6-5 and TRBJ1-6; D is ambiguous. The CDR3 runs 16 residues. With 1 base removed from V and 7 bases from J, the gap between germline ends came to 14 bases. The germline V gene encodes CDR1 MNHEY and CDR2 SVGAGI. CDR3: CASSYLGQSGNSPLHF. The CDR3 DNA reads as TGTGCCAGCAGTTACTTGGGTCAAAGCGGCAATTCACCCCTCCACTTT.

The V call is TRBV19, the J call TRBJ1-4; a possible D gene is TRBD1 (6 bases). Germline values: CDR1 LNHDA, CDR2 SQIVND (reference sequence). V was trimmed by 2 bases and J by 3 bases, leaving 7 bases between them. This CDR3 is built from 14 residues. The CDR3 nucleotides are TGTGCCAGTAGTATATCAGGGGCTAATGAAAAACTGTTTTTT. It translates to CASSISGANEKLFF.

The J gene is TRBJ2-3, the V gene TRBV6-5, with 12 bases identical to TRBD2. The CDR3 sequence is 15 residues long. Germline V CDR1 and CDR2: MNHEY, SVGAGI. J was trimmed by 1 base and V by 6 bases; bases with no gene match: 2. CDR3 coding DNA: TGTGCCAGCAGCGGACTAGCGGGGCGCACAGATACGCAGTATTTT. The encoded protein is CASSGLAGRTDTQYF.

V usage is TRBV3-1 (or the pseudogene TRBV3-2) and J usage is TRBJ1-6; unclear D gene. Germline V lookup: CDR1 LGHDT, CDR2 YNNKEL (reference sequence). The CDR3 extends over 15 amino acids. The ends were cut back, 0 bases at V and 5 bases at J, with 8 bases in the middle. CDR3 protein: CASSQESINNSPLHF. The DNA for the CDR3 is TGTGCCAGCAGCCAAGAATCTATCAATAATTCACCCCTCCACTTT.

The chain carries TRBV19 and TRBJ1-2; D uncertain. V was shortened by 7 bases and J by 4 bases, with 13 bases between the two germline ends. CDR1 is LNHDA and CDR2 is SQIVND in the germline V gene (reference sequence). The CDR3 is made up of 13 amino acids. The CDR3 nucleotides read TGTGCCAGTACCCGAGTGGGCGCCTATGGCTACACCTTC. It specifies CASTRVGAYGYTF.

In this sample, this clone turned up once. The chain combines TRBV18 with TRBJ1-5; no reliable D call. V lost 3 bases to trimming and J lost 1 base, with 7 bases between them. The CDR3 runs to 14 residues. Germline V gene sequence: CDR1 KGHSH, CDR2 LQKENI. For the CDR3, the DNA is TGTGCCAGCTCACCTACACAGAGCAATCAGCCCCAGCATTTT. Amino acid sequence: CASSPTQSNQPQHF.

The genes are TRBV19 and TRBJ1-2; D ambiguous. The V gene's germline CDR1 is LNHDA and CDR2 SQIVND (reference sequence). The CDR3 length is 12 residues. The V end was cut by 7 bases, the J end by 6 bases, with 12 bases between. CDR3 region: CASKEALHGYTF. For the CDR3, the DNA is TGTGCCAGTAAAGAGGCACTTCATGGCTACACCTTC.

This chain joins TRBV6-6 and TRBJ1-5, with D possibly TRBD1 on 6 matching bases. CDR1 is MNHNY and CDR2 is SVGAGI in the germline V gene (reference sequence). This CDR3 is built from 15 residues. Trimming cost V 6 bases and J 0 bases, with 12 bases left between them. The chain's CDR3 is CASRPDRNSNQPQHF. The CDR3 region has the DNA TGTGCCAGCAGACCGGACAGAAATAGCAATCAGCCCCAGCATTTT.

This sequence joins TRBV9 and TRBJ2-3; 14 bases are a match to TRBD2. Looked up from germline, CDR1 is SGDLS and CDR2 is YYNGEE. V trimming: 7 bases; J trimming: 4 bases; junction bases outside the gene matches: 5. The CDR3 is 15 amino acids. CDR3 protein: CASARTSGGPDTQYF. The CDR3 nucleotides are TGTGCCAGCGCCCGGACTAGCGGGGGGCCAGATACGCAGTATTTT.

The rearrangement joins TRBV7-7 to TRBJ2-5; maybe TRBD2 (5 bases). This CDR3 spans 13 amino acids. Per the germline V gene, CDR1 is SSHAT and CDR2 is FNYEAQ (reference sequence). Trimming took off 1 base at V and 7 bases at J, with 10 bases between the two ends. This CDR3 is CASSLGESRTQYF. CDR3 nucleotides: TGTGCCAGCAGCTTAGGGGAGAGTCGGACCCAGTACTTC.

This clone has a single count. The chain is built from TRBV6-5 and TRBJ2-7; 7 nucleotides match TRBD1. The germline V gene has CDR1 MNHEY and CDR2 SVGAGI. V shed 3 bases and J 6 bases; nucleotides not matched to a gene: 11. The CDR3 sequence is 15 residues long. CDR3: CASSYGTTGAGEQYF. DNA for the CDR3: TGTGCCAGCAGTTATGGAACCACAGGGGCAGGCGAGCAGTACTTC.